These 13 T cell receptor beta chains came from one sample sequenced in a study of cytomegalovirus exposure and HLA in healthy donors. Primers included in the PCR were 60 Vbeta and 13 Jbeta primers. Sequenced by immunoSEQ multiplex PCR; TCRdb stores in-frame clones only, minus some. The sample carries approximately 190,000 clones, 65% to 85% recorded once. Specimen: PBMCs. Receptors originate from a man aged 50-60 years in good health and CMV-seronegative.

The CDR3 region has the DNA TGTGCAAGTCGCTTAGGCCCTTTCTACGAGTATCGGCCCCAGCATTTT. This gives the protein CASRLGPFYEYRPQHF. The V gene is TRBV12-2, the J gene TRBJ1-5. TRBV12-2 represents a pseudogene. The CDR3 spans 16 residues.

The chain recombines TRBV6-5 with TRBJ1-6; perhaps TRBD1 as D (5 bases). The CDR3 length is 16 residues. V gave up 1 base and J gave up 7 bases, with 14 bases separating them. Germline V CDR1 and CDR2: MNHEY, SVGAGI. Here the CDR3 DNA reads TGTGCCAGCAGTTACTTGGTCAGGGTAGGCAATTCACCCCTCCACTTT. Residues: CASSYLVRVGNSPLHF.

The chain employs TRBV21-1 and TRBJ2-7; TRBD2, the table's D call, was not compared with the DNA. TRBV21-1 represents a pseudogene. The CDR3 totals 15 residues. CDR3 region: CASSKKGGDIDEQYF. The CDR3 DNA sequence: TGTGCCAGCAGCAAGAAGGGGGGGGATATAGACGAGCAGTACTTC.

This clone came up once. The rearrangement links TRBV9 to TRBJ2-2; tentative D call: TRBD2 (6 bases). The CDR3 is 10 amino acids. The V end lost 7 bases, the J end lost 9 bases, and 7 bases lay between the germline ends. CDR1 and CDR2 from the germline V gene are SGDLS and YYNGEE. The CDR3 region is CASGGRELFF. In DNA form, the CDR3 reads TGTGCCAGCGGGGGGAGGGAGCTGTTTTTT.

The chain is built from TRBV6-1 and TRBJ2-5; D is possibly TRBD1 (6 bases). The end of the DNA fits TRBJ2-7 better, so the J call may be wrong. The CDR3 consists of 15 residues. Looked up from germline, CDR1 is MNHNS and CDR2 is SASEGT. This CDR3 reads CATKTGAGAAYEQYF. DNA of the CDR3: TGTGCCACAAAGACAGGCGCTGGAGCGGCTTACGAGCAGTACTTC.

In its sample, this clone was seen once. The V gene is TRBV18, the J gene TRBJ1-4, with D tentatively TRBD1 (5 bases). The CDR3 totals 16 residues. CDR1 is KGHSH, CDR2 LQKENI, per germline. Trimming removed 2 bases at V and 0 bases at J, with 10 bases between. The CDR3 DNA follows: TGTGCCAGCTCACCAGACAGCCCTGCAACTAATGAAAAACTGTTTTTT. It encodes CASSPDSPATNEKLFF.

CDR3 coding DNA: TGTGCCAGAGGACAGGGGAGGCGGCCCCAGCATTTT. The encoded protein is CARGQGRRPQHF. The chain links TRBV25-1 to TRBJ1-5; TRBD1 agrees at 9 bases. The CDR3 covers 12 residues. Losses at the gene ends were 9 bases for V and 9 bases for J; bases not matched to a gene: 6. Germline V gene data show CDR1 as MGHDK and CDR2 as SYGVNS.

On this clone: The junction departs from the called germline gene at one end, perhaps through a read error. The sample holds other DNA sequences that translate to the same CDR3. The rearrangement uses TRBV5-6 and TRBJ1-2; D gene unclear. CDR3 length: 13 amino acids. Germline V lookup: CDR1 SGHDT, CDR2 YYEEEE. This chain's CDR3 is CASSLIRDRGYTF. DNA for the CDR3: TGTGCCAGCAGTCTCATCCGGGATCGTGGCTACACCTTT.

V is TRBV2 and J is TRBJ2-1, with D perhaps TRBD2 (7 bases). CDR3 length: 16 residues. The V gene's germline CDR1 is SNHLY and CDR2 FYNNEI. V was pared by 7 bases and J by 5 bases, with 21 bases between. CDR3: CASTVPRGGLDNEQFF. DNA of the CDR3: TGTGCCAGCACCGTCCCGAGGGGGGGGCTCGACAATGAGCAGTTCTTC.

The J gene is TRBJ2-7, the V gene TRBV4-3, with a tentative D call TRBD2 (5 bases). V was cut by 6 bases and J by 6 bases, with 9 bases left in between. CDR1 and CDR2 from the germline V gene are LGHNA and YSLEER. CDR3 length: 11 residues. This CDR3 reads CASSRGAEQYF. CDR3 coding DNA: TGCGCCAGCAGTCGGGGTGCCGAGCAGTACTTC.

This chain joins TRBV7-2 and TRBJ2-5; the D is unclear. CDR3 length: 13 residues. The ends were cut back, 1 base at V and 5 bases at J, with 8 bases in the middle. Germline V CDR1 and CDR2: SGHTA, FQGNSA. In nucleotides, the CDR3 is TGTGCCAGCAGCTTAGACCACGGGGAGACCCAGTACTTC. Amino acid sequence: CASSLDHGETQYF. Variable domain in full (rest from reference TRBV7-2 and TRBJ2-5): GAGVSQSPSNKVTEKGKDVELRCDPISGHTALYWYRQSLGQGLEFLIYFQGNSAPDKSGLPSDRFSAERTGGSVSTLTIQRTQQEDSAVYLCASSLDHGETQYFGPGTRLLVL.

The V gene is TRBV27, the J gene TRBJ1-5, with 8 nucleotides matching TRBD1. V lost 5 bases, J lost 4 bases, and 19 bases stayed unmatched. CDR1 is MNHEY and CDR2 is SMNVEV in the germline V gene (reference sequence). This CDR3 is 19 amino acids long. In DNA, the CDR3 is TGTGCCAGCAGTCAGAGGGGACAGGATTTTTTACGGTCGAATCAGCCCCAGCATTTT. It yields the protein CASSQRGQDFLRSNQPQHF.

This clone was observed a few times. This chain's CDR3 is CASRSTSGGNRELFF. The CDR3 region has the DNA TGTGCCAGCAGGTCTACTAGCGGGGGGAACCGGGAGCTGTTTTTT. The rearrangement links TRBV2 to TRBJ2-2; 12 nucleotides line up with TRBD2. This CDR3 has 15 residues. Germline V gene data show CDR1 as SNHLY and CDR2 as FYNNEI. V shed 6 bases, J shed 9 bases, and the junction held 8 bases outside the gene matches.